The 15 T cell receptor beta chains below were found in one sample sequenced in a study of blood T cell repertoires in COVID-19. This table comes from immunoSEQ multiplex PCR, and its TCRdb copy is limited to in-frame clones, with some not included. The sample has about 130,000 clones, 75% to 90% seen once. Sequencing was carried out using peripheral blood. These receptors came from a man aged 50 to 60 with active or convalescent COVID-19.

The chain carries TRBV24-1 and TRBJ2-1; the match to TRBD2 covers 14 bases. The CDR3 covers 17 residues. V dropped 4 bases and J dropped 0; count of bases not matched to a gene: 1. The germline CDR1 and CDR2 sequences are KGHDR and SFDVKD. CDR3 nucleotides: TGTGCCACCAGTGACGGGACTAGCGGGAGCTCCTACAATGAGCAGTTCTTC. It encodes CATSDGTSGSSYNEQFF.

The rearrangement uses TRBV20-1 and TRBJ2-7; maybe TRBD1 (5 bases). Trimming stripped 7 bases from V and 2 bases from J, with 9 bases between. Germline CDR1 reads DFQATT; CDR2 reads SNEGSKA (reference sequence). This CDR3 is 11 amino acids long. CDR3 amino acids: CSVRGAYEQYF. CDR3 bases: TGCAGTGTAAGGGGCGCCTACGAGCAGTACTTC.

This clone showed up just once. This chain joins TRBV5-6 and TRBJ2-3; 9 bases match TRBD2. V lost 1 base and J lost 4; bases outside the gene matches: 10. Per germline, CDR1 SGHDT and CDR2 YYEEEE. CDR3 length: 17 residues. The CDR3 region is CASSLSLAGPGADTQYF. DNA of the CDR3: TGTGCCAGCAGCTTGAGCCTAGCGGGACCCGGGGCAGATACGCAGTATTTT.

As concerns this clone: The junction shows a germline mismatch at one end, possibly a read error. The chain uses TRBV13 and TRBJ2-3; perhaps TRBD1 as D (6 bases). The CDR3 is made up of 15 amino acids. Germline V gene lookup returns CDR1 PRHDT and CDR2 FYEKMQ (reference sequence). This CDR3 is CASSLALGGTDTQYF. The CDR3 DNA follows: TGTGCCAGCAGCTTAGCCCTTGGGGGCACTGATACGCAGTATTTT.

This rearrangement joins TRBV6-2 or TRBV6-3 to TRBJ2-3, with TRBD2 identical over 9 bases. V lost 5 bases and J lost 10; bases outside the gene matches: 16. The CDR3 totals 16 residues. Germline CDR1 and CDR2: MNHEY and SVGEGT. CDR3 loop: CASSPSRVAGAPAQYF. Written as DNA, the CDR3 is TGTGCCAGCAGTCCCTCTCGGGTAGCGGGGGCGCCAGCGCAGTATTTT.

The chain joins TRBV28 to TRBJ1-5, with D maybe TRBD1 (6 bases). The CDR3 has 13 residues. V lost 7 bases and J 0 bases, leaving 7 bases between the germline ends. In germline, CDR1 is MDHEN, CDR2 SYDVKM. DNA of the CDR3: TGTGCCAGCAACAGGGATAGCAATCAGCCCCAGCATTTT. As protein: CASNRDSNQPQHF.

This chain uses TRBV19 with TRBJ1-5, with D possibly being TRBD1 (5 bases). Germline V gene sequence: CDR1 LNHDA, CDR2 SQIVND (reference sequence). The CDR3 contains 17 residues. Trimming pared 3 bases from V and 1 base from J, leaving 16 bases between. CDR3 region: CASSMGFATVSNQPQHF. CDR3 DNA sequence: TGTGCCAGTAGTATGGGTTTTGCGACAGTAAGCAATCAGCCCCAGCATTTT.

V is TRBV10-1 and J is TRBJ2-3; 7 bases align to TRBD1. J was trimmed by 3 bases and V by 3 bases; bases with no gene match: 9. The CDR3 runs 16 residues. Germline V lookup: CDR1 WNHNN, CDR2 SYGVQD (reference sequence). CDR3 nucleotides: TGCGCCAGCAGTGAAGGTCGAGGGGGCACAACAGATACGCAGTATTTT. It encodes CASSEGRGGTTDTQYF.

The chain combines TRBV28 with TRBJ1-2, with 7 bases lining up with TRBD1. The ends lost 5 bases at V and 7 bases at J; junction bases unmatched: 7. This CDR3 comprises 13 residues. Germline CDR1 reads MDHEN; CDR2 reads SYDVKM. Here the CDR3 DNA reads TGTGCCAGCAGTACCCGGGACAGAGGTGGCTACACCTTC. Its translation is CASSTRDRGGYTF.

CDR3: CASSSGTVPNQPQHF. CDR3 nucleotide sequence: TGTGCCAGTAGTAGCGGCACGGTTCCCAATCAGCCCCAGCATTTT. The V call is TRBV19, the J call TRBJ1-5; D gene uncertain. CDR1 LNHDA and CDR2 SQIVND come from the germline V gene (reference sequence). This CDR3 has 15 amino acids. The germline V and J ends were trimmed by 4 bases and 3 bases, with 13 bases remaining between them.

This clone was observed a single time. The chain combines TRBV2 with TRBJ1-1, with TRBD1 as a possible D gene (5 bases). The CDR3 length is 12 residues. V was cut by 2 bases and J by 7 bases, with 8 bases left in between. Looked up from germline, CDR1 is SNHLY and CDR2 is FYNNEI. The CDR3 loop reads CASSEQGFEAFF. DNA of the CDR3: TGTGCCAGCAGTGAACAGGGTTTTGAAGCTTTCTTT. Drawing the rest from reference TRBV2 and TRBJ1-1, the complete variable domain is EPEVTQTPSHQVTQMGQEVILRCVPISNHLYFYWYRQILGQKVEFLVSFYNNEISEKSEIFDDQFSVERPDGSNFTLKIRSTKLEDSAMYFCASSEQGFEAFFGQGTRLTVV.

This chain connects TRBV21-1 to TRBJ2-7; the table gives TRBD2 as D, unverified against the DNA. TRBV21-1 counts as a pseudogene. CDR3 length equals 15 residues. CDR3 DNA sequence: TGTGCCAGCCCCGGCCCCGGGGGAACACCCTACGAGCAGTACTTC. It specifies CASPGPGGTPYEQYF.

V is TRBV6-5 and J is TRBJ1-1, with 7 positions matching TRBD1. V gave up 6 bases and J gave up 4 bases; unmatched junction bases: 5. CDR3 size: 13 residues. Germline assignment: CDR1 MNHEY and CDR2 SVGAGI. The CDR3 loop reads CASRTGLGTEAFF. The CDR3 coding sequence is TGTGCCAGCAGGACAGGGTTGGGCACTGAAGCTTTCTTT.

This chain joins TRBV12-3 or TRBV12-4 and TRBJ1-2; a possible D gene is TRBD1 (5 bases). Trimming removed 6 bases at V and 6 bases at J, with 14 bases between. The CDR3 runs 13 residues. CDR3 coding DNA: TGTGCCAGCAGGCCCACGGGGGGAAATGGCTACACCTTC. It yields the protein CASRPTGGNGYTF.

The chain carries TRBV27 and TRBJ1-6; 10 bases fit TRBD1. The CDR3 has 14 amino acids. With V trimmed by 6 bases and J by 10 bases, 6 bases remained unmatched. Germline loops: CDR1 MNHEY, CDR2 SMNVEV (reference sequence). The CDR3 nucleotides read TGTGCCAGCAGCCGGGACAGGGGCCAATCACCCCTCCACTTT. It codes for CASSRDRGQSPLHF.